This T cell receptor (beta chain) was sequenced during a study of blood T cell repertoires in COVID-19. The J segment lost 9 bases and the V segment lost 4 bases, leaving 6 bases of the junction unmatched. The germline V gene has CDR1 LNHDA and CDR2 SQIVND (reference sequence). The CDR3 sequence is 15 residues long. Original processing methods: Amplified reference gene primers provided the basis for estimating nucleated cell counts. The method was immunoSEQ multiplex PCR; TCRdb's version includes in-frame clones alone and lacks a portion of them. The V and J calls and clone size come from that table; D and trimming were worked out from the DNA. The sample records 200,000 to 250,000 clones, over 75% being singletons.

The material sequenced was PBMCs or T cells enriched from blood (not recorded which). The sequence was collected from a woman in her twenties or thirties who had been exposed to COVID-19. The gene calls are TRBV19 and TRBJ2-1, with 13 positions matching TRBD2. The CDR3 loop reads CASSTGTSGIREQFF. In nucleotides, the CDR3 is TGTGCCAGTAGTACCGGGACTAGCGGGATCCGTGAGCAGTTCTTC.